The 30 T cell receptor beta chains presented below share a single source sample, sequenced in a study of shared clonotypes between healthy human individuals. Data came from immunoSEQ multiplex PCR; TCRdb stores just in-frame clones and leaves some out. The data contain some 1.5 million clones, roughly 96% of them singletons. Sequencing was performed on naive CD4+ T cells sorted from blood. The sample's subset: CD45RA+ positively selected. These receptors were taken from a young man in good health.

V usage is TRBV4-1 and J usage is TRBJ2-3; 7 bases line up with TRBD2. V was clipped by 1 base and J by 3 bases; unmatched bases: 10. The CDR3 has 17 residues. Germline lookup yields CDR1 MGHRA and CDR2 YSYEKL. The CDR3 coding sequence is TGCGCCAGCAGCCAAGTAGGGCGGGAGATAGGGACAGATACGCAGTATTTT. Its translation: CASSQVGREIGTDTQYF.

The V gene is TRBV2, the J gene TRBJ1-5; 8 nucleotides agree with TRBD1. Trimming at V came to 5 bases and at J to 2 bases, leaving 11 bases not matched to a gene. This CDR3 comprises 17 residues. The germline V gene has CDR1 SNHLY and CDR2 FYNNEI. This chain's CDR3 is CASSRTGTNGGNQPQHF. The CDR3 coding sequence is TGTGCCAGCAGTAGGACAGGGACGAACGGGGGCAATCAGCCCCAGCATTTT.

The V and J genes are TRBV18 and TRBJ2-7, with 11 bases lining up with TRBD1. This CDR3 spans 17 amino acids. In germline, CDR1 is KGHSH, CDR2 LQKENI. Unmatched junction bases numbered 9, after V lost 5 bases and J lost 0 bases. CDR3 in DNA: TGTGCCAGCTCAAAATGGACAGGGGGCGAAAGCTCCTACGAGCAGTACTTC. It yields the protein CASSKWTGGESSYEQYF. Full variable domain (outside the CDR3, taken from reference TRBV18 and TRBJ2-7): NAGVMQNPRHLVRRRGQEARLRCSPMKGHSHVYWYRQLPEEGLKFMVYLQKENIIDESGMPKERFSAEFPKEGPSILRIQQVVRGDSAAYFCASSKWTGGESSYEQYFGPGTRLTVT.

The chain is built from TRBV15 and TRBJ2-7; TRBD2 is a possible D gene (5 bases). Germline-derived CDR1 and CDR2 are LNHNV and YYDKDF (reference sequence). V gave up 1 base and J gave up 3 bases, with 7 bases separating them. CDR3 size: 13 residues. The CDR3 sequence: CATSRVGGYEQYF. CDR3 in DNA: TGTGCCACCAGCAGAGTAGGAGGCTACGAGCAGTACTTC.

The CDR3 is CSPLWTEQFF. The CDR3 coding sequence is TGCAGCCCATTGTGGACTGAGCAGTTCTTC. The chain uses TRBV29-1 and TRBJ2-1; no clear D. The V end was cut by 8 bases, the J end by 9 bases, with 11 bases between. This CDR3 contains 10 residues. Germline V gives CDR1 SQVTM, CDR2 ANQGSEA.

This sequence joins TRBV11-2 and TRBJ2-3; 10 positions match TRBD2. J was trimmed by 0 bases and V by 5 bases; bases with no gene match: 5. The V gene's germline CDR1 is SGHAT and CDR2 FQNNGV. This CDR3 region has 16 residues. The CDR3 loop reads CASSTGLAASTDTQYF. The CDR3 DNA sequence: TGTGCCAGCAGCACTGGACTAGCGGCGAGCACAGATACGCAGTATTTT.

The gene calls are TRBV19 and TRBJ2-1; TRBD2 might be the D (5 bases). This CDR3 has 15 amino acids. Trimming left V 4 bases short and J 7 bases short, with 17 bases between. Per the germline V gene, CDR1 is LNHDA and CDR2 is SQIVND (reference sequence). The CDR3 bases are TGTGCCAGTAGTAAGAGGGAGAGGTTTGATAATGAGCAGTTCTTC. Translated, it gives CASSKRERFDNEQFF.

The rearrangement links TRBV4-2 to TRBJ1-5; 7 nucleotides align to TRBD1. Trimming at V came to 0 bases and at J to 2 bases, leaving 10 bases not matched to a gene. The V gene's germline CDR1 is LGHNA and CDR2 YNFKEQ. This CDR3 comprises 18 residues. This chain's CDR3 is CASSQETARGYGNQPQHF. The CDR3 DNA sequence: TGTGCCAGCAGCCAAGAAACGGCCAGGGGGTACGGCAATCAGCCCCAGCATTTT.

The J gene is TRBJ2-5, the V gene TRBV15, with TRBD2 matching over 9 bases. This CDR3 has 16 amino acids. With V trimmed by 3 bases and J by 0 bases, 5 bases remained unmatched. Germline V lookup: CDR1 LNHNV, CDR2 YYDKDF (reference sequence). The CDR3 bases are TGTGCCACCAGCAGGGAGGGACTAGCAGACCAAGAGACCCAGTACTTC. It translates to CATSREGLADQETQYF.

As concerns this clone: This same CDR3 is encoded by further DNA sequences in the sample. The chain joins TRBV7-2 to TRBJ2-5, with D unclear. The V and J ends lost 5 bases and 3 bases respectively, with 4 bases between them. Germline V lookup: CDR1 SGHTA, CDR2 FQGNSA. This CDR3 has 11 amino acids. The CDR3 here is CASSLKETQYF. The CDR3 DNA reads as TGTGCCAGCAGCCTCAAAGAGACCCAGTACTTC. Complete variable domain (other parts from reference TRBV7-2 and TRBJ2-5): GAGVSQSPSNKVTEKGKDVELRCDPISGHTALYWYRQSLGQGLEFLIYFQGNSAPDKSGLPSDRFSAERTGGSVSTLTIQRTQQEDSAVYLCASSLKETQYFGPGTRLLVL.

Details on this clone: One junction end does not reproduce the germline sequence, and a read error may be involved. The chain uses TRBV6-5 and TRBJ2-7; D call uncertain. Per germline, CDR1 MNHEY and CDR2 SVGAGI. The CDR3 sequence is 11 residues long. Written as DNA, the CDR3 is TGTGCCAGCAGTAACTCCGGCGAGCAGTACTTC. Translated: CASSNSGEQYF.

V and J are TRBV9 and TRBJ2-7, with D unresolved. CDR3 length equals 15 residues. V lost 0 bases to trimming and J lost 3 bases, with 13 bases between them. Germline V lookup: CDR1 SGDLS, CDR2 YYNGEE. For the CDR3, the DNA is TGTGCCAGCAGCGTAGAGAAGTATGGAGACTACGAGCAGTACTTC. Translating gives CASSVEKYGDYEQYF.

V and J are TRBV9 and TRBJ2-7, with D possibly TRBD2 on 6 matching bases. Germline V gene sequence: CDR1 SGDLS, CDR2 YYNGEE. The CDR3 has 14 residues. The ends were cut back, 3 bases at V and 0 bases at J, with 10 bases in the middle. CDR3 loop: CASSGSGTSYEQYF. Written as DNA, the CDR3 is TGTGCCAGCAGCGGTAGCGGTACCTCCTACGAGCAGTACTTC.

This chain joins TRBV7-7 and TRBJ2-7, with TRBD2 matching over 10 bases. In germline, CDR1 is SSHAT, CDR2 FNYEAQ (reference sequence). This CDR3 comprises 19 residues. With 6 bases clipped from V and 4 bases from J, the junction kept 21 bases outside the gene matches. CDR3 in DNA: TGTGCCAGCAGTCCAGCCGACGGAGCCTCCGCTAGCGGGAGTTACGAGCAGTACTTC. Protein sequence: CASSPADGASASGSYEQYF.

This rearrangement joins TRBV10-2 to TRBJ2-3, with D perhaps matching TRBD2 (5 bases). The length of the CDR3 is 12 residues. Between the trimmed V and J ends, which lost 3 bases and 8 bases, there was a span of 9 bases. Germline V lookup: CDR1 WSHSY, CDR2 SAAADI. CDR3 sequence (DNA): TGCGCCAGCAGTGATGGGAGAGTTACGCAGTATTTT. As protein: CASSDGRVTQYF.

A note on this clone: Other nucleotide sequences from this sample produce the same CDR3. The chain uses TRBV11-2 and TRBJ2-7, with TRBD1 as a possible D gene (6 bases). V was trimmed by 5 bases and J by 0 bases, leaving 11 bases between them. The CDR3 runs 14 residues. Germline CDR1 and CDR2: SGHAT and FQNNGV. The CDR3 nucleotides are TGTGCCAGCAGCGCCGACAGGTTCTCCTACGAGCAGTACTTC. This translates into CASSADRFSYEQYF.

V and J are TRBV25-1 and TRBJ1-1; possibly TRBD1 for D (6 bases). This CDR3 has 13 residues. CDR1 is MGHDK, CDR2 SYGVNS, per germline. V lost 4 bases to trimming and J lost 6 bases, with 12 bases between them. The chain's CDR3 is CASSGQVLSEAFF. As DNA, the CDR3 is TGTGCCAGCAGTGGACAGGTACTCTCTGAAGCTTTCTTT.

This chain's CDR3 is CASSVHSGARGEAFF. The CDR3 DNA is TGTGCCAGCAGTGTACATTCAGGGGCCCGAGGGGAAGCTTTCTTT. J is TRBJ1-1 and V is TRBV6-1; D is perhaps TRBD1 (6 bases). CDR1 is MNHNS and CDR2 is SASEGT in the germline V gene. The germline V and J ends were trimmed by 4 bases and 8 bases, with 20 bases remaining between them. This CDR3 spans 15 amino acids.

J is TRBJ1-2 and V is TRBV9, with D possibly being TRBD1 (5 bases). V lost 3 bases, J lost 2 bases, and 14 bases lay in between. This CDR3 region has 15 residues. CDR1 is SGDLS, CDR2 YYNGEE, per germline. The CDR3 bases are TGTGCCAGCAGCGCCGGGGCCTATGCAAACTATGGCTACACCTTC. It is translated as CASSAGAYANYGYTF. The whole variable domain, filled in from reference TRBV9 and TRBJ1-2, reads DSGVTQTPKHLITATGQRVTLRCSPRSGDLSVYWYQQSLDQGLQFLIQYYNGEERAKGNILERFSAQQFPDLHSELNLSSLELGDSALYFCASSAGAYANYGYTFGSGTRLTVV.

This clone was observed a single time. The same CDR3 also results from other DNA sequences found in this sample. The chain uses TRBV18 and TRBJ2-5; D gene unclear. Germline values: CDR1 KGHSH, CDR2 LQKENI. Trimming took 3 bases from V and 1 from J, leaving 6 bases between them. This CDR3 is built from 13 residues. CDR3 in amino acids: CASSPQVQETQYF. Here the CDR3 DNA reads TGTGCCAGCTCACCGCAAGTCCAAGAGACCCAGTACTTC.

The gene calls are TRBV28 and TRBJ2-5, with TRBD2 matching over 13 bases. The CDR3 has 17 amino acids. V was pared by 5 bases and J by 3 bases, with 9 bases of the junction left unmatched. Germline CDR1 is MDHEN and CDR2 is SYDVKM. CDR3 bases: TGTGCCAGCAGTCCCACGGGACTAGCGGGGAAGGAAGAGACCCAGTACTTC. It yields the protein CASSPTGLAGKEETQYF.

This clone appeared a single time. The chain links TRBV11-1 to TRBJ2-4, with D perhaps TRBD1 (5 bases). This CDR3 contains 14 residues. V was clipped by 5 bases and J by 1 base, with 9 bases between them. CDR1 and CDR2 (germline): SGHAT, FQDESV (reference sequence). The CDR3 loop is CASSPQGAKNIQYF. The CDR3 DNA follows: TGTGCCAGCAGCCCGCAGGGTGCCAAAAACATTCAGTACTTC.

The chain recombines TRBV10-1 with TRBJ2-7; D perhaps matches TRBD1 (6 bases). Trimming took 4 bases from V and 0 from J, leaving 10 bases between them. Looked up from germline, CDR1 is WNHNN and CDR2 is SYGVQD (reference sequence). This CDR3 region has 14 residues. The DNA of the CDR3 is TGCGCCAGCAGTGCAGGGGACGGCTCCTACGAGCAGTACTTC. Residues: CASSAGDGSYEQYF.

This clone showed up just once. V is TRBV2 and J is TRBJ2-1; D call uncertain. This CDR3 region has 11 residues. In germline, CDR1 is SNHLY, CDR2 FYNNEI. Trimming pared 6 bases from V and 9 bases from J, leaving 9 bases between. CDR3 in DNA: TGTGCCAGCAGCAGAGCAGGTGAGCAGTTCTTC. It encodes CASSRAGEQFF.

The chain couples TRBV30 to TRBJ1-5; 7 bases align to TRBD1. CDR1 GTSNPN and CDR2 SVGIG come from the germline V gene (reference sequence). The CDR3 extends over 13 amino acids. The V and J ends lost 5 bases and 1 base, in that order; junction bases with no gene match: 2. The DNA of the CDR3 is TGTGCCTGGGACAGGGCGAGCAATCAGCCCCAGCATTTT. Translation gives CAWDRASNQPQHF.

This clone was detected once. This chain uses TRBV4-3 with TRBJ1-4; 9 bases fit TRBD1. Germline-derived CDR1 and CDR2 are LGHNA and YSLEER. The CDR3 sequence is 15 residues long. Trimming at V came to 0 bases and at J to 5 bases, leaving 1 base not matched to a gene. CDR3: CASSQEGTGNEKLFF. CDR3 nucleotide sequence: TGCGCCAGCAGCCAAGAAGGGACAGGGAATGAAAAACTGTTTTTT.

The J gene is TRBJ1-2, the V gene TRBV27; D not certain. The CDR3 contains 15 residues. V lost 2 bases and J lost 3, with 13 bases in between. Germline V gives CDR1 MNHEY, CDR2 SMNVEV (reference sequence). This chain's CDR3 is CASSLDPGRDYGYTF. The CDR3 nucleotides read TGTGCCAGCAGTTTAGACCCTGGTCGGGACTATGGCTACACCTTC.

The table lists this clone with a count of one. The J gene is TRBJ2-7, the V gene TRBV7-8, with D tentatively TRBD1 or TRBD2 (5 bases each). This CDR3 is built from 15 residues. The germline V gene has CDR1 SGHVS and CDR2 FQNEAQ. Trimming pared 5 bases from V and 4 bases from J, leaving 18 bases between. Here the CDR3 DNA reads TGTGCCAGCAGCCTACAACCTTTTGGGGGTTACGAGCAGTACTTC. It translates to CASSLQPFGGYEQYF.

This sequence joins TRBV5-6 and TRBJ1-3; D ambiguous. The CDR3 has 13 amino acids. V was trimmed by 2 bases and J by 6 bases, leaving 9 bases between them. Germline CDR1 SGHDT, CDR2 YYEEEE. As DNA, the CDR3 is TGTGCCAGCAGCTTTCTTGGGGAAAACACCATATATTTT. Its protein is CASSFLGENTIYF.

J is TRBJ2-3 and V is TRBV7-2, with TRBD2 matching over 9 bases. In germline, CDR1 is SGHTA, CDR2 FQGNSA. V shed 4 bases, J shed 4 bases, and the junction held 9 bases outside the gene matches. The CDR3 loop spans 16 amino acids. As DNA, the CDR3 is TGTGCCAGCAGCTCGACTAGCGGAGCAAGAGCAGATACGCAGTATTTT. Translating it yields CASSSTSGARADTQYF.